These T cell receptor beta chains were read from a single sample in a study of TIL therapy for anti-PD-1-resistant metastatic lung cancer. Method: immunoSEQ multiplex PCR; TCRdb's copy keeps in-frame clones and lacks some. The table has around 19,000 clones, 80% to 90% seen once. Sequences were derived from blood, sampled at baseline. These TCRs come from a person aged 25-85 years with non-small cell lung cancer. The CDR3 runs from the conserved cysteine through the conserved F or W. The D gene is left open where the match is weak. Size values are once, few and many counts, or a class for expanded clones, and some rows have none.

CDR3aa	CDR3nt	d_gene	v_gene	j_gene	abundance
CAISPTDYEQYF	TGTGCCATCAGCCCGACAGACTACGAGCAGTACTTC	-	TRBV10-3	TRBJ2-7	-
CASSLELAGGLDTQYF	TGCGCCAGCAGCTTGGAACTAGCGGGGGGTTTGGATACGCAGTATTTT	TRBD2	TRBV5-1	TRBJ2-3	-
CASSSTEYTEAFF	TGTGCCAGCAGTTCGACAGAATACACTGAAGCTTTCTTT	-	TRBV28	TRBJ1-1	-
CASSLGVGGNQPQHF	TGTGCCAGCAGCTTAGGGGTAGGAGGCAATCAGCCCCAGCATTTT	-	TRBV11-2	TRBJ1-5	once
CATSRDGGSGVLAKNIQYF	TGTGCCACCAGCAGAGATGGCGGTAGCGGGGTACTAGCCAAAAACATTCAGTACTTC	TRBD2	TRBV15	TRBJ2-4	-
CASSVGGNTIYF	TGTGCCAGCAGCGTGGGGGGAAACACCATATATTTT	-	TRBV9	TRBJ1-3	medium-sized
CASSVTGATSQPQHF	TGTGCCAGCAGTGTGACTGGGGCAACAAGTCAGCCCCAGCATTTT	-	TRBV6-1	TRBJ1-5	-
CASSYDSNQPQHF	TGTGCCAGCAGTTACGATAGCAATCAGCCCCAGCATTTT	-	TRBV6-5	TRBJ1-5	-
CASAATESSTDTQYF	TGCGCCAGTGCGGCGACAGAGTCTAGCACAGATACGCAGTATTTT	-	TRBV5-1	TRBJ2-3	-
CASSPLAGSYNEQFF	TGTGCCAGCAGCCCCCTAGCGGGATCCTACAATGAGCAGTTCTTC	TRBD2	TRBV7-8	TRBJ2-1	-
CASSQSRDGDSPLHF	TGTGCCAGCTCGCAGAGCCGGGACGGCGATTCACCCCTCCACTTT	-	TRBV18	TRBJ1-6	-
CASSSLGQGKGEKLFF	TGTGCCAGCAGTTCCCTTGGGCAGGGTAAGGGAGAAAAACTGTTTTTT	-	TRBV27	TRBJ1-4	-
CASRVTLNTEAFF	TGTGCCAGCAGGGTCACCTTGAACACTGAAGCTTTCTTT	-	TRBV2	TRBJ1-1	-
CASSLASGREQYF	TGTGCCAGCAGCTTGGCATCAGGGCGCGAGCAGTACTTC	-	TRBV5-6	TRBJ2-7	-
CASSELGINYGYTF	TGCGCCAGCAGTGAGTTGGGGATTAACTATGGCTACACCTTC	-	TRBV10-2	TRBJ1-2	-
CASSVSGGAGEQFF	TGTGCCAGCAGCGTGAGCGGGGGGGCCGGTGAGCAGTTCTTC	TRBD2	TRBV9	TRBJ2-1	-
CASSISGTSGAYEQYF	TGTGCCAGTAGTATCAGCGGCACTAGCGGCGCCTACGAGCAGTACTTC	TRBD2	TRBV19	TRBJ2-7	-
CASSAPQDTQYF	TGTGCCAGCAGCGCCCCCCAGGATACGCAGTATTTT	-	TRBV9	TRBJ2-3	-
CASSQDTWTYNEQFF	TGCGCCAGCAGCCAAGATACATGGACCTACAATGAGCAGTTCTTC	-	TRBV4-3	TRBJ2-1	-
CASSHLGTSGGAYNEQFF	TGTGCCAGCAGCCACCTTGGGACTAGCGGGGGGGCCTACAATGAGCAGTTCTTC	TRBD2	TRBV27	TRBJ2-1	-
CASSFRTGGNQPQHF	TGTGCCAGTAGTTTTCGGACAGGGGGCAATCAGCCCCAGCATTTT	TRBD1	TRBV19	TRBJ1-5	few
CASIGDRTAGNTIYF	TGTGCCAGTATTGGGGACAGGACTGCTGGAAACACCATATATTTT	TRBD1	TRBV19	TRBJ1-3	once